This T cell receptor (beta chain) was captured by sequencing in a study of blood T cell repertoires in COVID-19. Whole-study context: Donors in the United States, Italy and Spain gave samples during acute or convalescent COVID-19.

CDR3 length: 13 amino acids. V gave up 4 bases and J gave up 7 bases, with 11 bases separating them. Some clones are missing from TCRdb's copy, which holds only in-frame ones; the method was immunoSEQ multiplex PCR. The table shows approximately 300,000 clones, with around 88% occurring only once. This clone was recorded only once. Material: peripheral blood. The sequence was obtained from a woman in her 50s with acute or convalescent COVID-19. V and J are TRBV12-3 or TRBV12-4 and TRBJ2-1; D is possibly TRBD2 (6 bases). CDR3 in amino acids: CASSSGRGNEQFF. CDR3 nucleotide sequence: TGTGCCAGCAGTTCGGGACGGGGGAATGAGCAGTTCTTC.